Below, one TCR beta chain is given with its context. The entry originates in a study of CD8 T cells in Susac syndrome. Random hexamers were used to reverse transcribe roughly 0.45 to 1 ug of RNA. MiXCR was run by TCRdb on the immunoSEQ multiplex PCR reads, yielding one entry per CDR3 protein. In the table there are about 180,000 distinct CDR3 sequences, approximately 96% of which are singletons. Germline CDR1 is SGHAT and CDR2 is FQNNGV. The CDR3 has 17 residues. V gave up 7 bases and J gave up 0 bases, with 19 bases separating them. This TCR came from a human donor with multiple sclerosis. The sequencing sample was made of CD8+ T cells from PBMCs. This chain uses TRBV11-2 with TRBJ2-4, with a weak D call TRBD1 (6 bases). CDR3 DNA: TGTGCCAGCACCCCCACAGGGACCAATCTAGCCAAAAACATTCAGTACTTC. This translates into CASTPTGTNLAKNIQYF.